This TCR beta chain emerged from a study of T-cell memory formation after mild COVID-19. Study conclusions and caveats: Among CD4+ contracting clones, most were CM and EM, and CD8+ ones EMRA. Day 15 to 85 contracting clones showed balanced CD4/CD8; later expanders leaned CD4+.

A note on this clonotype: The antigen is unknown.

The CDR3 runs 15 residues. The V gene's germline CDR1 is MGHRA and CDR2 YSYEKL. V lost 1 base and J lost 2, with 9 bases in between. Constant-segment primers served in 5'RACE that generated TCR alpha and TCR beta cDNA libraries bearing sample barcodes and UMIs. TCRdb analysed the 5' RACE reads with MiXCR anew, one entry per CDR3 protein. The table records approximately 500,000 distinct CDR3 sequences, more than 20% of them present only once. The sequenced sample consisted of PBMCs or a T cell subset sorted from them (not recorded which). The chain is built from TRBV4-1 and TRBJ1-5; D uncertain. This clonotype originated in an adult woman who had mild COVID-19 (a few samples of this study predate the infection). Cell type and time point are not known. This CDR3 is CASSQVYPRNQPQHF. For the CDR3, the DNA is TGCGCCAGCAGCCAAGTATACCCCCGCAATCAGCCCCAGCATTTT.